This T cell receptor beta chain was captured by sequencing in a study of shared clonotypes between healthy human individuals. The assay was run at deep level. Sequencing used immunoSEQ multiplex PCR; TCRdb keeps in-frame clones, though not all of them. Among about 2.3 million clones, 90% to 95% were seen once, and the ten largest hold approximately 0.4%. Each donor was a Caucasian adult residing in Nashville, Tennessee. This CDR3 comprises 15 residues. Trimming cost V 3 bases and J 1 base, with 10 bases left between them. CDR1 is KGHSH, CDR2 LQKENI, per germline. A word on this clone: Other DNA sequences of this sample code for an identical CDR3.

The chain uses TRBV18 and TRBJ2-1; D may be TRBD1 (6 bases). The material sequenced was naive CD4+ T cells from PBMCs. Subset meaning: CD45RA+ positively selected. This clonotype was obtained from a man aged 18 to 29 in good health. Some clones in this sample may be carry-over from other donors' samples. For the CDR3, the DNA is TGTGCCAGCTCACCCACAGGGTTATCCTACAATGAGCAGTTCTTC. Protein: CASSPTGLSYNEQFF.